This T cell receptor beta chain came from a study of T cell changes during pregnancy in multiple sclerosis. Using immunoSEQ multiplex PCR, the repertoire was profiled, and TCRdb retains in-frame clones only, with some absent. The sample has about 44,000 clones, about 93% seen once; the top ten hold about 0.75%. This clonotype was sampled from a female donor with multiple sclerosis, enrolled in a pregnancy study. Material: CD4+ T cells from peripheral blood mononuclear cells, obtained before pregnancy.

CDR3 protein: CASSGRGVGYTF. The CDR3 DNA reads TGTGCCAGCAGCGGGAGAGGAGTGGGCTACACCTTC. The chain uses TRBV9 and TRBJ1-2; no clear D. Deletions cut 3 bases from V and 8 bases from J, with 11 bases between. Germline assignment: CDR1 SGDLS and CDR2 YYNGEE. The CDR3 covers 12 residues.